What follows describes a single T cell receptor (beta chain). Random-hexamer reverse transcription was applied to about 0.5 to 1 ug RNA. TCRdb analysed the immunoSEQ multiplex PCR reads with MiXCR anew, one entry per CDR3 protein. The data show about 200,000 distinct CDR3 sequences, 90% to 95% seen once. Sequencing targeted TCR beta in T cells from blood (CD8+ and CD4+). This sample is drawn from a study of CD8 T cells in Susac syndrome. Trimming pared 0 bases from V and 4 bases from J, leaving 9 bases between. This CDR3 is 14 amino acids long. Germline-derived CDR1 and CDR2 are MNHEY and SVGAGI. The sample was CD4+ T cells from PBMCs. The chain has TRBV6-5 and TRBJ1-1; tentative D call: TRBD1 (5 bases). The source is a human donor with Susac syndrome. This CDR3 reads CASSYSRRGTEAFF. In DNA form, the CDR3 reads TGTGCCAGCAGTTACTCGCGAAGGGGCACTGAAGCTTTCTTT.